This note documents a single T cell receptor beta chain sequence. The antigen remains unidentified. The data were obtained in a study of cytomegalovirus exposure and HLA in healthy donors. Overall study results and limits: Investigators reported 150 to 200 TCR beta chains as tied to cytomegalovirus. The finding came from a later analysis; first-cohort TCR clusters tended to co-occur in the 110 or so validation repertoires.

The V and J ends lost 5 bases and 7 bases, in that order; junction bases with no gene match: 9. The germline V gene has CDR1 SGHAT and CDR2 FQNNGV. There are 14 residues in the CDR3. The protocol was immunoSEQ multiplex PCR, while the TCRdb copy is restricted to in-frame clones and leaves out a portion. The sample lists some 150,000 clones, 94% occurring once. The chain recombines TRBV11-2 with TRBJ2-3; 7 bases match TRBD1. The sample taken for sequencing was PBMCs. The receptor was derived from a man between 18 and 35 years old in good health and CMV-seropositive. CDR3 DNA: TGTGCCAGCAGCACCGTGACAGGGCGCAATACGCAGTATTTT. It codes for CASSTVTGRNTQYF.